Listed below are T cell receptor beta chains from one sample, sequenced in a study of T cells in Graves' hyperthyroidism and ophthalmopathy. TCRdb ran MiXCR on the multiplex PCR reads and lists one entry per CDR3 protein. The sample shows some 500,000 distinct CDR3 sequences, around 15% of them seen only once. Sequenced: blood. The source is a woman between 18 and 29 years old with Graves' hyperthyroidism. The CDR3 runs from the conserved cysteine through the conserved F or W. The D gene is left open where the match is weak. For some rows the clone size is stated as once, few or many, or as a class when expanded; others skip it.

TRBV6-1	TRBJ2-3	many	.	CASSEELVTDTQYF	TGTGCCAGCAGTGAAGAACTAGTTACAGATACGCAGTATTTT
TRBV13	TRBJ1-3	many	TRBD1	CASSPGDRGSGNTIYF	TGTGCCAGCAGCCCCGGGGACAGGGGCTCTGGAAACACCATATATTTT
TRBV11-2	TRBJ1-2	many	.	CASSLDSRGYGYTF	TGTGCCAGCAGCTTAGATTCAAGAGGGTATGGCTACACCTTC
TRBV27	TRBJ2-3	many	.	CASSLLSRTRTDTQYF	TGTGCCAGCAGTTTATTAAGCAGAACCCGCACAGATACGCAGTATTTT
TRBV6-2/TRBV6-3	TRBJ2-1	once	.	CASTPLTGSDEQFF	TGTGCCAGTACACCCCTGACGGGTAGCGATGAGCAGTTCTTC
TRBV20-1	TRBJ2-1	few	.	CSASKGPSYNEQFF	TGCAGTGCTAGCAAGGGTCCCTCCTACAATGAGCAGTTCTTC
TRBV27	TRBJ1-5	many	.	CASSLLGRAQPQHF	TGTGCCAGCAGTTTATTGGGAAGAGCTCAGCCCCAGCATTTT
TRBV7-9	TRBJ2-7	.	.	CASSPPGPEQYF	TGTGCCAGCAGCCCCCCGGGACCCGAGCAGTACTTC
TRBV3-1	TRBJ1-6	.	.	CASSPDGSYNSPLHF	TGTGCCAGCAGCCCGGACGGCTCCTATAATTCACCCCTCCACTTT
TRBV9	TRBJ2-2	many	TRBD1	CASSAKQGVYTGELFF	TGTGCCAGCAGCGCTAAACAGGGGGTATACACCGGGGAGCTGTTTTTT
TRBV2	TRBJ2-7	many	.	CASASDFTYEQYF	TGTGCCAGCGCTTCTGACTTTACCTACGAGCAGTACTTC
TRBV20-1	TRBJ1-1	many	.	CSATDSGNTEAFF	TGCAGTGCCACAGACAGCGGGAACACTGAAGCTTTCTTT
TRBV29-1	TRBJ1-2	.	.	CSVSQINYGYTF	TGCAGCGTATCCCAGATTAACTATGGCTACACCTTC
TRBV19	TRBJ1-5	many	.	CASSILMGAASNQPQHF	TGTGCCAGTAGTATATTAATGGGGGCAGCGAGCAATCAGCCCCAGCATTTT
TRBV7-8	TRBJ2-3	many	.	CASTGTRTDTQYF	TGTGCCAGCACCGGGACGCGCACAGATACGCAGTATTTT
TRBV6-2/TRBV6-3	TRBJ1-1	many	.	CASSSGNTFLDAFF	TGTGCCAGCAGTTCCGGAAACACTTTTTTGGATGCTTTCTTT
TRBV2	TRBJ2-5	many	.	CASSSIRDQYF	TGTGCCAGCAGCTCCATCCGGGACCAGTACTTC
TRBV6-1	TRBJ2-5	many	TRBD2	CASSGTSGIAETQYF	TGTGCCAGCAGTGGTACTAGCGGGATTGCGGAGACCCAGTACTTC
TRBV7-8	TRBJ2-5	.	.	CASSSDGMGTQYF	TGTGCCAGCAGCTCGGACGGGATGGGGACCCAGTACTTC
TRBV7-3	TRBJ2-5	many	.	CASSSSGTGGETQYF	TGTGCCAGCAGCTCCTCCGGGACTGGGGGAGAGACCCAGTACTTC
TRBV10-1	TRBJ1-1	many	TRBD1	CASSEDRVRTEAFF	TGCGCCAGCAGTGAGGACAGGGTGAGAACTGAAGCTTTCTTT
TRBV7-9	TRBJ2-1	many	.	CASSSPSRENEQFF	TGTGCCAGCAGCTCCCCCTCCAGGGAGAATGAGCAGTTCTTC